The rows below give T cell receptor beta chains drawn from one sample of a study of blood T cell repertoires in COVID-19. Assay used: immunoSEQ multiplex PCR; TCRdb lists only in-frame clones, some missing. The sample records some 200,000 clones, approximately 80% being singletons. Sequencing used peripheral blood. The receptors originated from a woman of 80 years or more with active or convalescent COVID-19. The CDR3 runs from the conserved cysteine through the conserved F or W. A D gene is named only where the DNA matches it firmly. Clone sizes are given selectively: once, few, many, or a class where the clone is expanded.

size: .; J: TRBJ1-5; D: .; V: TRBV28; DNA: TGTGCCAGCAGCTTGGGAGGGGAGGTCCATAGCAATCAGCCCCAGCATTTT; CDR3: CASSLGGEVHSNQPQHF
size: .; J: TRBJ2-5; D: TRBD2; V: TRBV19; DNA: TGTGCCAGTAGTAGCCTCGGACTAGGTAAAGAGACCCAGTACTTC; CDR3: CASSSLGLGKETQYF
size: .; J: TRBJ1-1; D: .; V: TRBV3-1/TRBV3-2; DNA: TGTGCCAGCAGCCAATACGACAGGAACACTGAAGCTTTCTTT; CDR3: CASSQYDRNTEAFF
size: .; J: TRBJ1-1; D: TRBD1; V: TRBV11-2; DNA: TGTGCCAGCAGCTTGGGACAGGGGGCTTTAACTGAAGCTTTCTTT; CDR3: CASSLGQGALTEAFF
size: .; J: TRBJ2-7; D: TRBD1; V: TRBV6-5; DNA: TGTGCCAGCAGTACGTTATCGGGACAGTCCTACGAGCAGTACTTC; CDR3: CASSTLSGQSYEQYF
size: .; J: TRBJ1-5; D: TRBD1; V: TRBV6-1; DNA: TGTGCCAGCAGTGAAGCTTACAGGGGTCAGCCCCAGCATTTT; CDR3: CASSEAYRGQPQHF
size: .; J: TRBJ1-2; D: TRBD1; V: TRBV15; DNA: TGTGCCACCAGCAGAACTACCGGGACAGGGACCGGCTACACCTTC; CDR3: CATSRTTGTGTGYTF
size: .; J: TRBJ2-5; D: .; V: TRBV5-6; DNA: TGTGCCAGCAGCTCCCTCGTCAGGGGCGGGGAGACCCAGTACTTC; CDR3: CASSSLVRGGETQYF
size: .; J: TRBJ1-1; D: .; V: TRBV6-1; DNA: TGTGCCAGCAGTGAAACCAGGGGTACTGAAGCTTTCTTT; CDR3: CASSETRGTEAFF
size: few; J: TRBJ1-1; D: .; V: TRBV5-6; DNA: TGTGCCAGCAGCAAACAGGGTCCCACTGAAGCTTTCTTT; CDR3: CASSKQGPTEAFF
size: .; J: TRBJ2-7; D: TRBD1; V: TRBV30; DNA: TGTGCCTGGAGTGTAAGAAGGGGGCGCACCGAGCAGTACTTC; CDR3: CAWSVRRGRTEQYF
size: .; J: TRBJ1-1; D: .; V: TRBV30; DNA: TGTGCCTGGAGCCGAGCCGTTAACACTGAAGCTTTCTTT; CDR3: CAWSRAVNTEAFF
size: .; J: TRBJ2-3; D: TRBD2; V: TRBV19; DNA: TGTGCCAGTAGTTTAATAGCGGGAGATATCACAGATACGCAGTATTTT; CDR3: CASSLIAGDITDTQYF
size: once; J: TRBJ2-3; D: TRBD2; V: TRBV6-1; DNA: TGTGCCAGCAGTGAACTGACTAGCGGGAGTCTTGATACGCAGTATTTT; CDR3: CASSELTSGSLDTQYF
size: .; J: TRBJ2-2; D: .; V: TRBV19; DNA: TGTGCCAGTGTACACCCGACAGTTGGCACCGGGGAGCTGTTTTTT; CDR3: CASVHPTVGTGELFF
size: few; J: TRBJ2-2; D: .; V: TRBV7-3; DNA: TGTGCCAGCAGCCCTAAGGGGGGGCAAAACACCGGGGAGCTGTTTTTT; CDR3: CASSPKGGQNTGELFF
size: .; J: TRBJ1-5; D: .; V: TRBV28; DNA: TGTGCCAGCAGTTTGAGCGAGCATGGCAATCAGCCCCAGCATTTT; CDR3: CASSLSEHGNQPQHF
size: once; J: TRBJ2-7; D: .; V: TRBV7-9; DNA: TGTGCCAGCAGCTTAGGCAGGGCCTCCTACGAGCAGTACTTC; CDR3: CASSLGRASYEQYF
size: .; J: TRBJ2-3; D: TRBD1; V: TRBV7-8; DNA: TGTGCCAGCAGCCTACAGGGGACGACGACAGATACGCAGTATTTT; CDR3: CASSLQGTTTDTQYF
size: .; J: TRBJ1-6; D: TRBD1; V: TRBV29-1; DNA: TGCAGCGTGAAAGGACAGGGAGGCTCACCCCTCCACTTT; CDR3: CSVKGQGGSPLHF
size: .; J: TRBJ2-2; D: .; V: TRBV6-5; DNA: TGTGCCAGCAGTTACAGGTTCACCGGGTACACCGGGGAGCTGTTTTTT; CDR3: CASSYRFTGYTGELFF
size: few; J: TRBJ2-2; D: .; V: TRBV7-3; DNA: TGTGCCAGCAGCTTAAGTCAGGGGTCCACCGGGGAGCTGTTTTTT; CDR3: CASSLSQGSTGELFF
size: .; J: TRBJ2-7; D: TRBD2; V: TRBV19; DNA: TGTGCCGCGGGACTAGCCTACGAGCAGTACTTC; CDR3: CAAGLAYEQYF
size: .; J: TRBJ1-1; D: TRBD1; V: TRBV15; DNA: TGTGCCACCAGCAGATGGACCCGGACAGGGAACACTGAAGCTTTCTTT; CDR3: CATSRWTRTGNTEAFF
size: few; J: TRBJ2-7; D: TRBD2; V: TRBV5-6; DNA: TGTGCCAGCAGCGGGGGACTAGCGGAGACCTACGAGCAGTACTTC; CDR3: CASSGGLAETYEQYF
size: .; J: TRBJ1-2; D: TRBD1; V: TRBV11-3; DNA: TGTGCCAGCAGCTTAAAGGGACAGGATCATGGCTACACCTTC; CDR3: CASSLKGQDHGYTF
size: .; J: TRBJ1-1; D: .; V: TRBV27; DNA: TGTGCCAGCAGCCGCCAGGGGTTTAACACTGAAGCTTTCTTT; CDR3: CASSRQGFNTEAFF
size: .; J: TRBJ2-5; D: TRBD1; V: TRBV11-2; DNA: TGTGCCAGCAGCTCCATGACAGGGCAAGAGACCCAGTACTTC; CDR3: CASSSMTGQETQYF
size: .; J: TRBJ2-7; D: TRBD2; V: TRBV7-2; DNA: TGTGCCAGCAGCTTATTTGACGGGGGGGCCTACGAGCAGTACTTC; CDR3: CASSLFDGGAYEQYF
size: few; J: TRBJ1-5; D: .; V: TRBV27; DNA: TGTGCCAGCACCCAAGGAGGGTCCAACCAGCCCCAGCATTTT; CDR3: CASTQGGSNQPQHF
size: .; J: TRBJ2-1; D: TRBD2; V: TRBV24-1; DNA: TGTGCCACCAGTGATTCCAGCGGGAAGGCTTACAATGAGCAGTTCTTC; CDR3: CATSDSSGKAYNEQFF
size: .; J: TRBJ1-3; D: .; V: TRBV2; DNA: TGTGCCAGCAGTGAGTCGGCCGGGTCTGGAAACACCATATATTTT; CDR3: CASSESAGSGNTIYF
size: .; J: TRBJ1-5; D: .; V: TRBV28; DNA: TGTGCCAGCAGTGTGTTCAAGAGGGGGAGAGAGAGCAATCAGCCCCAGCATTTT; CDR3: CASSVFKRGRESNQPQHF